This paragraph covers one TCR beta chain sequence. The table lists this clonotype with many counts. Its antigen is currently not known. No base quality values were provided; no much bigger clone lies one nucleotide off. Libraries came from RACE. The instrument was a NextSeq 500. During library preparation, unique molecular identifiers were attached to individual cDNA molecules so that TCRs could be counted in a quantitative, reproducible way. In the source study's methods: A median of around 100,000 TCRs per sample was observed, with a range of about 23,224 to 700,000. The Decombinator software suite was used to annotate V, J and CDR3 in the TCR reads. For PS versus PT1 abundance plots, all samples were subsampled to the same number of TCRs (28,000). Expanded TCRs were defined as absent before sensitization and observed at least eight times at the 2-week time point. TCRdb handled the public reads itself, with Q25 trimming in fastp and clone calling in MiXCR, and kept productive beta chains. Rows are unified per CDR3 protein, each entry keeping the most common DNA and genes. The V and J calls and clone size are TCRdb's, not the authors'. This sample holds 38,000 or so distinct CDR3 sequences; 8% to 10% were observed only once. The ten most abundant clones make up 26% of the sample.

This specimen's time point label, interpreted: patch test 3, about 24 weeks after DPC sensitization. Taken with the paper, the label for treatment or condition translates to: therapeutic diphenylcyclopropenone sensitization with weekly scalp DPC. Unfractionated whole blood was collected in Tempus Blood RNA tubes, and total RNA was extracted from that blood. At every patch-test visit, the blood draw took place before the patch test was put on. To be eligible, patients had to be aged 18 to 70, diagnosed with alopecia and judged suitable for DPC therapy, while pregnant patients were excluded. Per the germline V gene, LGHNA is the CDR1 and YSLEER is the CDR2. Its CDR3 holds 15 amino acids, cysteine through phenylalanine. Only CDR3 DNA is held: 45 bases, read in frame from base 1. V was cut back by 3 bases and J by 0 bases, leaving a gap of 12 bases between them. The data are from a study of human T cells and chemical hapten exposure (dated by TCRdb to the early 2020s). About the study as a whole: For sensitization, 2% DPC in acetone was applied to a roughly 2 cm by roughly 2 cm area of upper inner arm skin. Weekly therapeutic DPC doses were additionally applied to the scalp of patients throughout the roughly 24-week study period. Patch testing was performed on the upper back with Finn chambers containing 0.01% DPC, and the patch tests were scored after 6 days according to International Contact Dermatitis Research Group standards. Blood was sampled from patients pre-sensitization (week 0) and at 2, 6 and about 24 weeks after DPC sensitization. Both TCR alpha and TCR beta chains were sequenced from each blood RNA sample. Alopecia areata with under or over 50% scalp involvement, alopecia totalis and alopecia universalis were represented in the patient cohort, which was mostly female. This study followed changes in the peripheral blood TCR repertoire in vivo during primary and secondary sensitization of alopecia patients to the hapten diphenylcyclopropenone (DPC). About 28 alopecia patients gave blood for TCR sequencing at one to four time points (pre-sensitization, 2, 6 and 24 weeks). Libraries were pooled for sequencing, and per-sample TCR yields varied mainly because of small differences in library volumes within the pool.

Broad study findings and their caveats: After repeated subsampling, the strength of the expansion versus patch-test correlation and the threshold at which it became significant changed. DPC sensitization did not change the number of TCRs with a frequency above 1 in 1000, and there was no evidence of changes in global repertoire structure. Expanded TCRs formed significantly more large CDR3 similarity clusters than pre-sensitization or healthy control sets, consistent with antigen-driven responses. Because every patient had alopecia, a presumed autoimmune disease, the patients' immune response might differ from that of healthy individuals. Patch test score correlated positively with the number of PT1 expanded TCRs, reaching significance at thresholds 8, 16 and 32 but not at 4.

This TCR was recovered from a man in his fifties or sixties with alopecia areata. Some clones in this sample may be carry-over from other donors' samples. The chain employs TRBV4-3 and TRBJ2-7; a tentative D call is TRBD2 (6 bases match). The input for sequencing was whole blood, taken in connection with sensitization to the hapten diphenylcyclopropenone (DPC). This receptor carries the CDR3 CASSQERVSSYEQYF. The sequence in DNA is TGCGCCAGCAGCCAGGAGCGGGTAAGCTCCTACGAGCAGTACTTC.